One and the same sample provided the 26 T cell receptor beta chains below, sequenced in a study of cytomegalovirus exposure and HLA in healthy donors. 13 Jbeta primers and 60 Vbeta primers were used for the PCR. TCRdb's copy holds only in-frame clones and misses some; the assay was immunoSEQ multiplex PCR. The repertoire holds 120,000 or so clones, with around 84% as singletons. The sequencing input was PBMCs. These receptors came from a man younger than 35 in good health and CMV-seronegative.

The chain carries TRBV6-5 and TRBJ2-7, with a possible D match to TRBD1 (5 bases). The CDR3 has 14 residues. Germline V lookup: CDR1 MNHEY, CDR2 SVGAGI. Trimming shortened V by 5 bases and J by 2 bases, and 13 bases separated the two germline ends. The CDR3 nucleotides are TGTGCCAGCAGTCCCGGACACCGCCCCTACGAGCAGTACTTC. The encoded protein is CASSPGHRPYEQYF.

The V call is TRBV6-1, the J call TRBJ2-2; D not certain. The CDR3 consists of 13 residues. V lost 3 bases and J 6 bases, leaving 8 bases between the germline ends. Germline lookup yields CDR1 MNHNS and CDR2 SASEGT. This chain's CDR3 is CASSERVAGELFF. For the CDR3, the DNA is TGTGCCAGCAGTGAGCGAGTGGCCGGGGAGCTGTTTTTT.

This chain joins TRBV29-1 and TRBJ2-1, with 16 bases matching TRBD2. V shed 2 bases and J 6 bases; nucleotides not matched to a gene: 7. This CDR3 comprises 17 residues. CDR1 is SQVTM, CDR2 ANQGSEA, per germline. The DNA of the CDR3 is TGCAGCGTTGAACAATCCGGGACTAGCGGGGGGGCCAATGAGCAGTTCTTC. Its translation is CSVEQSGTSGGANEQFF.

The chain joins TRBV6-1 to TRBJ2-1; tentative D call: TRBD2 (8 bases). The germline V gene has CDR1 MNHNS and CDR2 SASEGT. The V end lost 4 bases, the J end lost 1 base, and 20 bases lay between the germline ends. The CDR3 is made up of 18 amino acids. CDR3 in DNA: TGTGCCAGCAGTGCCCCAGGGGGGCGGGGGGCTTCCTACAATGAGCAGTTCTTC. Translation: CASSAPGGRGASYNEQFF.

This sequence joins TRBV29-1 and TRBJ1-2; the D gene is possibly TRBD1 (5 bases). Germline CDR1 is SQVTM and CDR2 is ANQGSEA. The CDR3 has 12 amino acids. Trimming cost V 4 bases and J 4 bases, with 10 bases left between them. CDR3 sequence: CSVVQGSYGYTF. The CDR3 DNA reads TGCAGCGTTGTGCAGGGCTCCTATGGCTACACCTTC. Together with reference TRBV29-1 and TRBJ1-2, the CDR3 gives the full variable domain: SAVISQKPSRDICQRGTSLTIQCQVDSQVTMMFWYRQQPGQSLTLIATANQGSEATYESGFVIDKFPISRPNLTFSTLTVSNMSPEDSSIYLCSVVQGSYGYTFGSGTRLTVV.

V and J are TRBV9 and TRBJ2-6; 7 bases match TRBD1. The germline CDR1 and CDR2 sequences are SGDLS and YYNGEE. The V gene end was trimmed by 2 bases and the J gene end by 1 base; junction bases not matched to a gene: 9. The CDR3 extends over 18 amino acids. The CDR3 here is CASSVSGTVLSGANVLTF. The CDR3, as DNA: TGTGCCAGCAGCGTGTCCGGGACAGTTCTTTCTGGGGCCAACGTCCTGACTTTC.

This chain connects TRBV14 to TRBJ2-2; possible D gene TRBD1, 6 bases. The CDR3 contains 17 residues. Germline CDR1 and CDR2: SGHDN and FVKESK. The V end was cut by 1 base, the J end by 4 bases, with 16 bases between. CDR3 nucleotides: TGTGCCAGCAGCCAAGTGGTATTGCAGGGGTTCACCGGGGAGCTGTTTTTT. Protein sequence: CASSQVVLQGFTGELFF.

The J gene is TRBJ2-3, the V gene TRBV18; no clear D. The CDR3 is made up of 12 amino acids. CDR1 is KGHSH and CDR2 is LQKENI in the germline V gene. With 4 bases removed from V and 0 bases from J, the gap between germline ends came to 2 bases. The CDR3 DNA reads TGTGCCAGCTCACTAAGCACAGATACGCAGTATTTT. Translation gives CASSLSTDTQYF. Together with reference TRBV18 and TRBJ2-3, the CDR3 gives the full variable domain: NAGVMQNPRHLVRRRGQEARLRCSPMKGHSHVYWYRQLPEEGLKFMVYLQKENIIDESGMPKERFSAEFPKEGPSILRIQQVVRGDSAAYFCASSLSTDTQYFGPGTRLTVL.

The chain links TRBV2 to TRBJ2-2, with 11 bases that match TRBD1. The CDR3 is 14 amino acids. After removal of 10 bases from V and 5 bases from J, the junction contained 6 bases not matched to a gene. Looked up from germline, CDR1 is SNHLY and CDR2 is FYNNEI. Here the CDR3 DNA reads TGTGCCACCGAGGACAGGGGGCGGACCGGGGAGCTGTTTTTT. It encodes CATEDRGRTGELFF. Drawing the rest from reference TRBV2 and TRBJ2-2, the complete variable domain is EPEVTQTPSHQVTQMGQEVILRCVPISNHLYFYWYRQILGQKVEFLVSFYNNEISEKSEIFDDQFSVERPDGSNFTLKIRSTKLEDSAMYFCATEDRGRTGELFFGEGSRLTVL.

J is TRBJ1-1 and V is TRBV9; 9 bases align to TRBD1. Looked up from germline, CDR1 is SGDLS and CDR2 is YYNGEE. With V trimmed by 5 bases and J by 1 base, 0 bases remained unmatched. The CDR3 runs 13 residues. The CDR3 region has the DNA TGTGCCAGCAGGGGACAGGGGAACACTGAAGCTTTCTTT. Encoded protein: CASRGQGNTEAFF.

V usage is TRBV19 and J usage is TRBJ2-1, with D possibly TRBD2 on 5 matching bases. The CDR3 loop spans 16 amino acids. Trimming cost V 6 bases and J 0 bases, with 15 bases left between them. The germline gives CDR1 LNHDA, CDR2 SQIVND (reference sequence). The CDR3 DNA reads TGTGCCAGTAGCTGGAGAGAAGGGAGCTCCTACAATGAGCAGTTCTTC. This gives the protein CASSWREGSSYNEQFF.

The chain couples TRBV2 to TRBJ1-2; D is unclear. The V end lost 0 bases, the J end lost 2 bases, and 7 bases lay between the germline ends. The CDR3 consists of 14 residues. CDR1 is SNHLY, CDR2 FYNNEI, per germline. Written as DNA, the CDR3 is TGTGCCAGCAGTGAAGCGACGGGGAACTATGGCTACACCTTC. The encoded protein is CASSEATGNYGYTF.

The sample holds a few counts of this clone. This chain uses TRBV10-3 with TRBJ1-3; 7 bases align to TRBD1. The trim removed 8 bases at V and 2 bases at J, leaving 6 bases unmatched. The CDR3 is 14 residues long. CDR1 ENHRY and CDR2 SYGVKD come from the germline V gene. CDR3 nucleotide sequence: TGTGCCATCGGACAGGCCGGGGCTGGAAACACCATATATTTT. Protein sequence: CAIGQAGAGNTIYF.

The chain is built from TRBV28 and TRBJ2-7; possible D gene TRBD1, 6 bases. The CDR3 has 15 amino acids. Deletions cut 2 bases from V and 4 bases from J, with 15 bases between. Germline V gene lookup returns CDR1 MDHEN and CDR2 SYDVKM. The chain's CDR3 is CASSLIGAQGYEQYF. The CDR3 DNA reads as TGTGCCAGCAGTTTAATCGGGGCACAGGGATACGAGCAGTACTTC.

This clone was counted once. V gene TRBV9 combines with J gene TRBJ2-7; D is possibly TRBD2 (5 bases). Germline assignment: CDR1 SGDLS and CDR2 YYNGEE. V was cut by 0 bases and J by 4 bases, with 20 bases left in between. There are 17 residues in the CDR3. This CDR3 reads CASSVVNSVGEGYEQYF. The CDR3 DNA is TGTGCCAGCAGCGTAGTAAATTCGGTTGGCGAGGGATACGAGCAGTACTTC.

J is TRBJ2-5 and V is TRBV10-3; perhaps TRBD2 as D (5 bases). This CDR3 contains 12 residues. V lost 10 bases, J lost 0 bases, and 9 bases lay in between. CDR1 and CDR2 (germline): ENHRY, SYGVKD. CDR3 region: CATSGNQETQYF. DNA of the CDR3: TGTGCCACAAGCGGAAACCAAGAGACCCAGTACTTC.

This rearrangement joins TRBV5-6 to TRBJ2-5, with D tentatively TRBD2 (5 bases). V lost 0 bases, J lost 0 bases, and 15 bases lay in between. CDR3 size: 17 residues. In germline, CDR1 is SGHDT, CDR2 YYEEEE. CDR3 region: CASSLVQRGENQETQYF. In DNA, the CDR3 is TGTGCCAGCAGCTTGGTCCAACGGGGAGAGAACCAAGAGACCCAGTACTTC. The full variable domain, rest sourced from reference TRBV5-6 and TRBJ2-5, is DAGVTQSPTHLIKTRGQQVTLRCSPKSGHDTVSWYQQALGQGPQFIFQYYEEEERQRGNFPDRFSGHQFPNYSSELNVNALLLGDSALYLCASSLVQRGENQETQYFGPGTRLLVL.

The chain is built from TRBV19 and TRBJ1-1, with D maybe TRBD1 (6 bases). The CDR3 length is 15 residues. Germline V gene sequence: CDR1 LNHDA, CDR2 SQIVND (reference sequence). The germline V and J ends were trimmed by 7 bases and 1 base, with 16 bases remaining between them. Here the CDR3 reads CASTPGRGRNTEAFF. CDR3 DNA: TGTGCCAGTACCCCAGGCAGGGGACGGAACACTGAAGCTTTCTTT.

The V call is TRBV14, the J call TRBJ1-1; no clear D. V lost 0 bases and J 5 bases, leaving 10 bases between the germline ends. Germline V gene lookup returns CDR1 SGHDN and CDR2 FVKESK. This CDR3 is 14 amino acids long. The CDR3 spells CASSQDLGGTEAFF. CDR3 sequence (DNA): TGTGCCAGCAGCCAAGACCTGGGAGGGACTGAAGCTTTCTTT. Filled out from reference TRBV14 and TRBJ1-1, the complete variable domain reads EAGVTQFPSHSVIEKGQTVTLRCDPISGHDNLYWYRRVMGKEIKFLLHFVKESKQDESGMPNNRFLAERTGGTYSTLKVQPAELEDSGVYFCASSQDLGGTEAFFGQGTRLTVV.

The chain links TRBV5-1 to TRBJ2-3; 8 bases align to TRBD1. The V and J ends lost 5 bases and 3 bases, in that order; junction bases with no gene match: 8. From germline, CDR1 is SGHRS and CDR2 YFSETQ. The CDR3 runs 15 residues. This CDR3 is CASSITGGRTDTQYF. DNA of the CDR3: TGCGCCAGCAGTATAACAGGGGGACGGACAGATACGCAGTATTTT.

The chain combines TRBV7-9 with TRBJ2-5, with TRBD1 identical over 7 bases. The V gene end was trimmed by 3 bases and the J gene end by 2 bases; junction bases not matched to a gene: 12. The CDR3 is 17 amino acids. Germline V gene data show CDR1 as SEHNR and CDR2 as FQNEAQ (reference sequence). CDR3 region: CASSFTTGAPGQETQYF. CDR3 DNA: TGTGCCAGCAGCTTTACCACAGGGGCGCCGGGGCAAGAGACCCAGTACTTC.

V gene TRBV5-1 combines with J gene TRBJ2-4, with D perhaps TRBD1 (6 bases). Germline values: CDR1 SGHRS, CDR2 YFSETQ. V lost 0 bases and J 7 bases, leaving 17 bases between the germline ends. The CDR3 loop spans 16 amino acids. The chain's CDR3 is CASSLAGSSTGNIQYF. DNA for the CDR3: TGCGCCAGCAGCTTGGCCGGAAGTAGCACAGGGAACATTCAGTACTTC.

V usage is TRBV5-1 and J usage is TRBJ1-1; D remains unclear. V lost 0 bases, J lost 0 bases, and 12 bases lay in between. The CDR3 has 16 residues. Germline V gives CDR1 SGHRS, CDR2 YFSETQ. The CDR3 nucleotides are TGCGCCAGCAGCTTGGCAGGTCAGACTATGAACACTGAAGCTTTCTTT. Protein: CASSLAGQTMNTEAFF. The complete variable domain, with remaining parts taken from reference TRBV5-1 and TRBJ1-1, reads KAGVTQTPRYLIKTRGQQVTLSCSPISGHRSVSWYQQTPGQGLQFLFEYFSETQRNKGNFPGRFSGRQFSNSRSEMNVSTLELGDSALYLCASSLAGQTMNTEAFFGQGTRLTVV.

This clone occurred a few times. This rearrangement joins TRBV19 to TRBJ2-5; 10 positions agree with TRBD1. The V gene's germline CDR1 is LNHDA and CDR2 SQIVND (reference sequence). The V segment lost 7 bases and the J segment 2 bases; nucleotides outside the gene matches: 4. The length of the CDR3 is 14 residues. CDR3 in amino acids: CASNPGQGQETQYF. CDR3 DNA sequence: TGTGCCAGTAATCCGGGACAGGGGCAAGAGACCCAGTACTTC.

The chain recombines TRBV4-3 with TRBJ2-2, with a weak D call TRBD1 (5 bases). The CDR3 is 17 amino acids. Per germline, CDR1 LGHNA and CDR2 YSLEER. V lost 0 bases and J lost 2, with 13 bases in between. The DNA for the CDR3 is TGCGCCAGCAGCCAAGAACCTAGGGGTGTAAACACCGGGGAGCTGTTTTTT. This sequence encodes CASSQEPRGVNTGELFF.

This rearrangement joins TRBV18 to TRBJ1-5; weak D call: TRBD1 (5 bases). Germline V gene sequence: CDR1 KGHSH, CDR2 LQKENI. The CDR3 is 15 amino acids. V shed 2 bases and J shed 0 bases, with 8 bases lying between them. In nucleotides, the CDR3 is TGTGCCAGCTCACCAGACAGCCGTAGCAATCAGCCCCAGCATTTT. The encoded protein is CASSPDSRSNQPQHF. Combining the CDR3 with reference TRBV18 and TRBJ1-5 gives the whole variable domain NAGVMQNPRHLVRRRGQEARLRCSPMKGHSHVYWYRQLPEEGLKFMVYLQKENIIDESGMPKERFSAEFPKEGPSILRIQQVVRGDSAAYFCASSPDSRSNQPQHFGDGTRLSIL.